This T cell receptor beta chain was identified in a study of graft-versus-host responses after intestinal transplantation. In the study overall: Multivisceral, liver-intestinal, or isolated intestinal transplants were given to recipients. Study-wide points: Recipient marrow showed GvH clones, some seen first in ileum or blood. Peak GvH clone levels in circulation were associated with early post-transplant HvG declines. In patients with graft-donor T cell macrochimerism, allograft graft-versus-host to host-versus-graft clonal ratios were high.

As to this clone: Its antigen is unidentified.

This CDR3 spans 18 amino acids. Per germline, CDR1 MGHRA and CDR2 YSYEKL. V was pared by 0 bases and J by 4 bases, with 16 bases between. Clones were read by immunoSEQ multiplex PCR, and TCRdb kept only the in-frame ones, dropping some. The top ten hold approximately 0.21% of the sample, which has tens of thousands of clones, about 95% seen once. The clonotype was recovered from a human donor who was the organ donor for an intestinal transplant. The sample here was unstimulated CD8+ T cells sorted from spleen or lymph node cells, taken before transplant. The J gene is TRBJ1-6, the V gene TRBV4-1; D is ambiguous. The CDR3 spells CASSQDVAWTVYNSPLHF. The CDR3 DNA sequence: TGCGCCAGCAGCCAAGATGTAGCGTGGACGGTATATAATTCACCCCTCCACTTT.